This TCR beta chain comes out of a study of blood T cell repertoires in COVID-19. As for the study in general: Collection of acute and convalescent COVID-19 samples took place in the United States, Italy and Spain.

This clone turned up a few times. In the original processing: For nucleated cells, counts were estimated from reference gene primer amplification. Sequenced by immunoSEQ multiplex PCR; TCRdb stores in-frame clones only, minus some. D and trimming were read from the DNA, whereas the V and J calls and clone size are those reported in that table. The sample holds about 140,000 clones, 80% seen once. The V end was cut by 4 bases, the J end by 0 bases, with 11 bases between. The CDR3 length is 15 residues. Looked up from germline, CDR1 is SGHRS and CDR2 is YFSETQ. The V call is TRBV5-1, the J call TRBJ1-3; D possibly corresponds to TRBD1 (5 bases). The sample consisted of peripheral blood. This receptor was obtained from a man in his 70s who had recovered from COVID-19. CDR3 residues: CASSLGDYSGNTIYF. The CDR3 DNA reads as TGCGCCAGCAGCCTCGGGGACTACTCTGGAAACACCATATATTTT.